The 23 T cell receptor beta chains below all came from one sample that was sequenced in a study of spatial heterogeneity in lung cancer. General observations from the study: Higher tumor mutation counts went along with higher counts of expanded intratumoral alpha and beta TCRs.

These receptors are not linked to any known antigen. The time point: sample taken at primary tumor resection. MiXCR, applied by TCRdb to the 5' RACE reads, yields one record per CDR3 protein. The sample consists of about 8,100 distinct CDR3 sequences, roughly 5% of them appearing once. The sequencing here drew on lung tumor tissue, taken at surgery. The receptors were sampled from a male donor with early-stage non-small cell lung cancer.

The table lists this clonotype with many counts. CDR3 amino acids: CASSDRTSDNEQFF. CDR3 DNA: TGCGCCAGCAGTGACCGGACTAGCGACAATGAGCAGTTCTTC. The chain links TRBV5-1 to TRBJ2-1, with 9 nucleotides matching TRBD2. This CDR3 is 14 amino acids long. Germline V gives CDR1 SGHRS, CDR2 YFSETQ. After removal of 5 bases from V and 5 bases from J, the junction contained 5 bases not matched to a gene.

Sample share makes this clonotype medium-sized. The genes are TRBV12-3 or TRBV12-4 and TRBJ2-1; 8 bases are shared with TRBD2. The CDR3 length is 14 residues. Trimming took 5 bases from V and 4 from J; bases not matched to a gene: 4. The CDR3 spells CASSITSGYNEQFF. The CDR3 coding sequence is TGTGCCAGCAGTATAACTAGCGGATACAATGAGCAGTTCTTC.

This clonotype qualifies as medium-sized. V gene TRBV5-4 combines with J gene TRBJ2-5, with 7 bases fitting TRBD2. The CDR3 consists of 16 residues. Trimming removed 0 bases from V and 5 bases from J; junction bases left unmatched: 10. Germline values: CDR1 SGHNT, CDR2 YYREEE (reference sequence). The CDR3 nucleotides are TGTGCCAGCAGCTTGGTGGCGGGGGACCTCGGGGAGACCCAGTACTTC. Its translation: CASSLVAGDLGETQYF.

In its sample, this clonotype was seen many times. This chain joins TRBV20-1 and TRBJ2-3; 7 bases line up with TRBD1. V was clipped by 1 base and J by 1 base; unmatched bases: 11. CDR1 is DFQATT, CDR2 SNEGSKA, per germline (reference sequence). There are 17 residues in the CDR3. CDR3 amino acids: CSARGMGSGGGTDTQYF. In DNA form, the CDR3 reads TGCAGTGCTAGAGGGATGGGGTCAGGGGGTGGCACAGATACGCAGTATTTT.

This clonotype was seen ten or more times. This chain uses TRBV19 with TRBJ1-2, with D perhaps TRBD1 (6 bases). Trimming pared 2 bases from V and 4 bases from J, leaving 8 bases between. Per germline, CDR1 LNHDA and CDR2 SQIVND (reference sequence). The CDR3 is 13 amino acids. This chain's CDR3 is CASSIRDTYGYTF. DNA of the CDR3: TGTGCCAGTAGTATAAGGGACACCTATGGCTACACCTTC. The complete variable domain, with remaining parts taken from reference TRBV19 and TRBJ1-2, reads DGGITQSPKYLFRKEGQNVTLSCEQNLNHDAMYWYRQDPGQGLRLIYYSQIVNDFQKGDIAEGYSVSREKKESFPLTVTSAQKNPTAFYLCASSIRDTYGYTFGSGTRLTVV.

The sample holds many counts of this clonotype. The chain combines TRBV6-5 with TRBJ2-7, with 8 bases lining up with TRBD1. J lost 5 bases, V lost 2 bases, and 8 bases had no gene match. CDR3 length: 15 amino acids. The germline V gene encodes CDR1 MNHEY and CDR2 SVGAGI. CDR3 sequence reads: CASSYLDRGVNEQYF. The CDR3 DNA sequence: TGTGCCAGCAGTTACCTCGACAGGGGAGTAAACGAGCAGTACTTC.

This clonotype is medium-sized by share. V is TRBV5-1 and J is TRBJ2-1; tentative D call: TRBD1 (8 bases). Germline CDR1 reads SGHRS; CDR2 reads YFSETQ. The CDR3 sequence is 14 residues long. V was clipped by 2 bases and J by 7 bases, with 13 bases between them. CDR3 sequence reads: CASSLGQGGNEQFF. As DNA, the CDR3 is TGCGCCAGCAGCTTAGGACAGGGAGGGAATGAGCAGTTCTTC.

The V gene is TRBV4-2, the J gene TRBJ2-7; D call uncertain. CDR1 LGHNA and CDR2 YNFKEQ come from the germline V gene. V was pared by 4 bases and J by 3 bases, with 13 bases between. The CDR3 consists of 14 residues. In nucleotides, the CDR3 is TGTGCCAGCAGCCCGAGCATGGGCCGCTACGAGCAGTACTTC. It yields the protein CASSPSMGRYEQYF.

This clonotype is labeled medium-sized. The chain has TRBV7-2 and TRBJ1-5; D possibly corresponds to TRBD1 (5 bases). This CDR3 comprises 15 residues. Per germline, CDR1 SGHTA and CDR2 FQGNSA. V lost 1 base and J lost 5, with 12 bases in between. The CDR3 DNA sequence: TGTGCCAGCAGCTTAGGGGACGGACGTGATCAGCCCCAGCATTTT. Its translation: CASSLGDGRDQPQHF.

This clonotype rates as large. This chain links TRBV5-1 with TRBJ2-7; D remains ambiguous. The CDR3 covers 13 residues. Germline V gene lookup returns CDR1 SGHRS and CDR2 YFSETQ. V was pared by 4 bases and J by 6 bases, with 14 bases between. This chain's CDR3 is CASSGPDESEQYF. The CDR3 coding sequence is TGCGCCAGCAGCGGGCCTGATGAGTCCGAGCAGTACTTC.

On this clonotype: A much more abundant neighbour one base away suggests this may be a read error. The V gene is TRBV2, the J gene TRBJ2-7; TRBD1 aligns across 7 bases. Germline values: CDR1 SNHLY, CDR2 FYNNEI. The V segment lost 8 bases and the J segment 2 bases; nucleotides outside the gene matches: 9. The CDR3 spans 14 residues. DNA of the CDR3: TGTGCCAGCTGTAGACAGGGAACCACCTACGAGCAGTACTTC. Translating gives CASCRQGTTYEQYF.

The table lists this clonotype with many counts. This chain uses TRBV3-1 with TRBJ2-1; D may be TRBD1 or TRBD2 (5 bases each). The CDR3 is 15 residues long. V dropped 0 bases and J dropped 2 bases, with 8 bases sitting between them. The V gene's germline CDR1 is LGHDT and CDR2 YNNKEL (reference sequence). CDR3 region: CASSQEEGTYNEQFF. As DNA, the CDR3 is TGTGCCAGCAGCCAAGAAGAGGGGACCTACAATGAGCAGTTCTTC.

This clonotype was observed a handful of times. The chain has TRBV29-1 and TRBJ2-7; possibly TRBD1 for D (6 bases). This CDR3 is 11 amino acids long. Germline V gene lookup returns CDR1 SQVTM and CDR2 ANQGSEA. Trimming took 6 bases from V and 6 from J, leaving 12 bases between them. The CDR3 is CSVRTEGEQYF. The CDR3 DNA reads as TGCAGCGTCCGGACAGAAGGCGAGCAGTACTTC.

Judged by abundance, this clonotype is large. CDR3 residues: CASSAVAISTDTQYF. The CDR3 DNA sequence: TGTGCCAGCAGCGCCGTAGCGATTAGCACAGATACGCAGTATTTT. The J gene is TRBJ2-3, the V gene TRBV7-3, with D possibly TRBD2 on 5 matching bases. V dropped 5 bases and J dropped 0 bases, with 12 bases sitting between them. Looked up from germline, CDR1 is SGHTA and CDR2 is FQGTGA. The CDR3 covers 15 residues.

This clonotype was seen repeatedly, ten times or more. The V and J genes are TRBV29-1 and TRBJ2-5; D is ambiguous. In germline, CDR1 is SQVTM, CDR2 ANQGSEA. Trimming removed 6 bases from V and 1 base from J, with 15 bases in between. The CDR3 is 14 residues long. The CDR3 here is CSVGFRAAQETQYF. CDR3 bases: TGCAGCGTGGGTTTTCGGGCAGCCCAAGAGACCCAGTACTTC.

This clonotype was detected only a few times. This sequence joins TRBV29-1 and TRBJ2-5; unclear D gene. CDR1 and CDR2 from the germline V gene are SQVTM and ANQGSEA. This CDR3 spans 12 amino acids. The V and J ends lost 5 bases and 1 base respectively, with 8 bases between them. The CDR3 loop is CSVRSGQETQYF. DNA for the CDR3: TGCAGCGTTCGCTCTGGCCAAGAGACCCAGTACTTC. Together with reference TRBV29-1 and TRBJ2-5, the CDR3 gives the full variable domain: SAVISQKPSRDICQRGTSLTIQCQVDSQVTMMFWYRQQPGQSLTLIATANQGSEATYESGFVIDKFPISRPNLTFSTLTVSNMSPEDSSIYLCSVRSGQETQYFGPGTRLLVL.

This clonotype has a count of ten or more. V gene TRBV10-3 combines with J gene TRBJ2-7; tentatively, D is TRBD1 or TRBD2 (6 bases each). Trimming cost V 7 bases and J 6 bases, with 16 bases left between them. The CDR3 runs to 13 residues. Germline CDR1 and CDR2: ENHRY and SYGVKD. The CDR3 nucleotides are TGTGCCATCACGTCGGGGGCCCCTGGCGAGCAGTACTTC. This codes for CAITSGAPGEQYF.

This clonotype was observed at least ten times. The rearrangement uses TRBV18 and TRBJ2-5, with D unclear. The CDR3 is made up of 15 amino acids. V lost 6 bases to trimming and J lost 4 bases, with 18 bases between them. CDR1 KGHSH and CDR2 LQKENI come from the germline V gene. CDR3 DNA: TGTGCCAGCTCCAGTCCTGGAGAAGGTAGAGAGACCCAGTACTTC. Amino acids: CASSSPGEGRETQYF.

This clonotype showed up many times. The chain is built from TRBV5-1 and TRBJ1-1; weak D call: TRBD1 (5 bases). V lost 2 bases, J lost 1 base, and 9 bases lay in between. There are 14 residues in the CDR3. Germline CDR1 is SGHRS and CDR2 is YFSETQ. The CDR3, as DNA: TGCGCCAGCAGCTTACAAACAGGGAACACTGAAGCTTTCTTT. Translation: CASSLQTGNTEAFF.

This clonotype has a count of ten or more. The V gene is TRBV7-8, the J gene TRBJ2-3; TRBD2 aligns across 7 bases. CDR1 and CDR2 (germline): SGHVS, FQNEAQ. J was trimmed by 2 bases and V by 1 base; bases with no gene match: 3. The CDR3 is made up of 15 amino acids. The CDR3 DNA sequence: TGTGCCAGCAGCTTAGGGGCGGGGGTCACAGATACGCAGTATTTT. Translating gives CASSLGAGVTDTQYF. The full variable domain, its missing parts supplied by reference TRBV7-8 and TRBJ2-3, is GAGVSQSPRYKVAKRGQDVALRCDPISGHVSLFWYQQALGQGPEFLTYFQNEAQLDKSGLPSDRFFAERPEGSVSTLKIQRTQQEDSAVYLCASSLGAGVTDTQYFGPGTRLTVL.

The chain combines TRBV6-5 with TRBJ2-1, with a tentative D call TRBD1 (6 bases). Germline loops: CDR1 MNHEY, CDR2 SVGAGI. V dropped 2 bases and J dropped 5 bases, with 13 bases sitting between them. The CDR3 length is 15 residues. The CDR3 loop reads CASSYALGADNEQFF. In DNA form, the CDR3 reads TGTGCCAGCAGTTACGCCCTGGGGGCCGACAATGAGCAGTTCTTC.

This clonotype was observed a few times. This chain uses TRBV11-1 with TRBJ1-2; D possibly corresponds to TRBD1 (5 bases). CDR1 is SGHAT, CDR2 FQDESV, per germline (reference sequence). V lost 6 bases and J 2 bases, leaving 16 bases between the germline ends. The CDR3 is 15 residues long. The CDR3 loop reads CASSSDPPGNYGYTF. In DNA, the CDR3 is TGTGCCAGCAGTTCGGACCCACCAGGGAACTATGGCTACACCTTC.

This clonotype was seen at least ten times. V usage is TRBV6-6 and J usage is TRBJ1-5, with D unresolved. The ends were cut back, 0 bases at V and 7 bases at J, with 10 bases in the middle. The CDR3 is 14 amino acids. Germline-derived CDR1 and CDR2 are MNHNY and SVGAGI (reference sequence). The CDR3 region has the DNA TGTGCCAGCAGTTACTCACCCAGATCCCAGCCCCAGCATTTT. It codes for CASSYSPRSQPQHF.